This TCR beta chain was obtained from a study of shared clonotypes between healthy human individuals. Deep level was the assay's run setting. Sequencing used immunoSEQ multiplex PCR; TCRdb keeps in-frame clones, though not all of them. The sample holds roughly 1,800,000 clones; approximately 94% are singletons and the top ten take around 1.2%. The naive CD8 population came from CD45RO-negative cells selected for CCR7, without terminally differentiated effector memory CD45RA+ cells. Sequencing was done on a sample of naive CD8+ T cells sorted from blood. The sequence came from a young man in good health.

The CDR3 loop is CASIQSPNSGRYNNEQFF. As DNA, the CDR3 is TGTGCCAGCATCCAATCACCCAATAGCGGGAGGTATAACAATGAGCAGTTCTTC. The rearrangement links TRBV28 to TRBJ2-1, with TRBD2 matching over 10 bases. Looked up from germline, CDR1 is MDHEN and CDR2 is SYDVKM. V lost 7 bases, J lost 5 bases, and 17 bases stayed unmatched. The CDR3 spans 18 residues.